The 30 T cell receptor beta chains below all came from one sample that was sequenced in a study of CD8+ T cells in alopecia areata. The treatment here: oral pan-JAK inhibitor, 5-10 mg twice daily. RNA extraction and reverse transcription yielded cDNA as sequencing template. Sequencing was performed with immunoSEQ multiplex PCR; in TCRdb, only in-frame clones are kept and a portion is missing. This sample has 150,000 to 200,000 clones, with roughly 60% found just once. The material was CD4+ T cells sorted from blood, obtained at week 24, from a patient treated with tofacitinib. The receptors stem from a human donor with alopecia areata.

To note about this clone: A much larger clone lies one base from this, so it may be a read error. The genes are TRBV11-3 and TRBJ2-3, with 11 bases aligning to TRBD2. The ends lost 10 bases at V and 2 bases at J; junction bases unmatched: 5. The CDR3 is 14 amino acids. The germline V gene has CDR1 SGHNT and CDR2 YENEEA. CDR3: CATSSGGNTDTQYF. CDR3 coding DNA: TGTGCCACATCTAGCGGGGGGAACACAGATACGCAGTATTTT.

This clone has a handful of counts. The rearrangement uses TRBV9 and TRBJ1-6; D gene uncertain. The CDR3 covers 14 residues. CDR1 and CDR2 from the germline V gene are SGDLS and YYNGEE. The germline V and J ends were trimmed by 4 bases and 6 bases, with 11 bases remaining between them. The CDR3 nucleotides read TGTGCCAGCAGCACCCGGGAAATTAATTCACCCCTCCACTTT. This sequence encodes CASSTREINSPLHF.

The chain uses TRBV4-1 and TRBJ1-5; no clear D. Germline CDR1 is MGHRA and CDR2 is YSYEKL. The V end lost 0 bases, the J end lost 3 bases, and 12 bases lay between the germline ends. CDR3 length: 16 amino acids. DNA of the CDR3: TGCGCCAGCAGCCAAGATATACGGGAAGCCAATCAGCCCCAGCATTTT. This gives the protein CASSQDIREANQPQHF.

Regarding this clone: Other nucleotide sequences in the sample specify the same CDR3. CDR3 coding DNA: TGTGCCAGCAGCTTAGTCGGCTATCTCACAGATACGCAGTATTTT. It encodes CASSLVGYLTDTQYF. The chain is built from TRBV11-2 and TRBJ2-3; D is unresolved. In germline, CDR1 is SGHAT, CDR2 FQNNGV. The CDR3 extends over 15 amino acids. The V gene lost 1 base and the J gene lost 2 bases, with 10 bases spanning the gap. The complete variable domain, with remaining parts taken from reference TRBV11-2 and TRBJ2-3, reads EAGVAQSPRYKIIEKRQSVAFWCNPISGHATLYWYQQILGQGPKLLIQFQNNGVVDDSQLPKDRFSAERLKGVDSTLKIQPAKLEDSAVYLCASSLVGYLTDTQYFGPGTRLTVL.

The genes are TRBV2 and TRBJ2-3; 10 bases are shared with TRBD2. The CDR3 length is 14 residues. Germline V gives CDR1 SNHLY, CDR2 FYNNEI. V was pared by 6 bases and J by 3 bases, with 3 bases of the junction left unmatched. CDR3 DNA: TGTGCCAGCAGCAAACTAGCGGGGACAGATACGCAGTATTTT. It encodes CASSKLAGTDTQYF.

CDR3 DNA: TGTGCCAGCAGCGATCCTCGAGGGGTTGAGACCCAGTACTTC. Encoded protein: CASSDPRGVETQYF. The rearrangement uses TRBV7-2 and TRBJ2-5; tentatively, D is TRBD1 or TRBD2 (5 bases each). The CDR3 has 14 amino acids. CDR1 is SGHTA, CDR2 FQGNSA, per germline. Trimming pared 5 bases from V and 5 bases from J, leaving 15 bases between.

The chain links TRBV5-1 to TRBJ2-3; D is possibly TRBD2 (5 bases). Germline CDR1 SGHRS, CDR2 YFSETQ. The CDR3 runs to 14 residues. The germline V and J ends were trimmed by 5 bases and 6 bases, with 16 bases remaining between them. The CDR3 nucleotides are TGCGCCAGCAGTCGGGATGTAACGGAGGATACGCAGTATTTT. Its protein is CASSRDVTEDTQYF. The full variable domain, its missing parts supplied by reference TRBV5-1 and TRBJ2-3, is KAGVTQTPRYLIKTRGQQVTLSCSPISGHRSVSWYQQTPGQGLQFLFEYFSETQRNKGNFPGRFSGRQFSNSRSEMNVSTLELGDSALYLCASSRDVTEDTQYFGPGTRLTVL.

This clone has more than one count but fewer than ten. The CDR3 reads CSGSSTGTEKLFF. The DNA of the CDR3 is TGCAGCGGTTCCTCCACAGGGACGGAAAAACTGTTTTTT. V usage is TRBV29-1 and J usage is TRBJ1-4; D is perhaps TRBD1 (6 bases). The CDR3 loop spans 13 amino acids. Germline CDR1 reads SQVTM; CDR2 reads ANQGSEA. The V end lost 7 bases, the J end lost 8 bases, and 17 bases lay between the germline ends.

The chain uses TRBV5-1 and TRBJ2-1; 10 nucleotides align to TRBD1. The length of the CDR3 is 16 residues. The V segment lost 1 base and the J segment 7 bases; nucleotides outside the gene matches: 8. Germline values: CDR1 SGHRS, CDR2 YFSETQ. CDR3 amino acids: CASSLQGQGSGNEQFF. In nucleotides, the CDR3 is TGCGCCAGCAGCTTGCAGGGACAGGGGTCGGGGAATGAGCAGTTCTTC. The full variable domain, rest sourced from reference TRBV5-1 and TRBJ2-1, is KAGVTQTPRYLIKTRGQQVTLSCSPISGHRSVSWYQQTPGQGLQFLFEYFSETQRNKGNFPGRFSGRQFSNSRSEMNVSTLELGDSALYLCASSLQGQGSGNEQFFGPGTRLTVL.

Points on this clone: Other DNA variants within this sample encode the same CDR3. The J gene is TRBJ1-2, the V gene TRBV5-1; D may be TRBD1 (5 bases). The CDR3 contains 13 residues. V lost 1 base, J lost 3 bases, and 7 bases lay in between. Germline CDR1 is SGHRS and CDR2 is YFSETQ. The CDR3, as DNA: TGCGCCAGCAGCTTGAGGGGAGACTATGGCTACACCTTC. Protein sequence: CASSLRGDYGYTF.

This clone was picked up a small number of times. The V gene is TRBV7-2, the J gene TRBJ2-2; D is perhaps TRBD1 (5 bases). Germline CDR1 reads SGHTA; CDR2 reads FQGNSA. This CDR3 region has 14 residues. The V end was cut by 1 base, the J end by 4 bases, with 7 bases between. CDR3 sequence (DNA): TGTGCCAGCAGCTTAGAGGACACCACCGGGGAGCTGTTTTTT. Amino acids: CASSLEDTTGELFF.

This clone was observed a handful of times. The rearrangement links TRBV5-8 to TRBJ2-1, with 10 bases matching TRBD2. Germline lookup yields CDR1 SGHTS and CDR2 YDEGEE. The ends lost 4 bases at V and 9 bases at J; junction bases unmatched: 10. The CDR3 has 15 amino acids. The CDR3 spells CASSASGLAAVEQFF. CDR3 sequence (DNA): TGTGCCAGCAGCGCTAGCGGACTAGCGGCGGTTGAGCAGTTCTTC.

The chain uses TRBV29-1 and TRBJ1-5, with TRBD1 identical over 7 bases. V dropped 5 bases and J dropped 4; count of bases not matched to a gene: 2. CDR1 and CDR2 (germline): SQVTM, ANQGSEA. The CDR3 covers 12 residues. The CDR3 DNA reads TGCAGCGTTAAACAGGGGAATCAGCCCCAGCATTTT. It specifies CSVKQGNQPQHF.

This chain links TRBV9 with TRBJ1-4; 10 bases map to TRBD1. Germline-derived CDR1 and CDR2 are SGDLS and YYNGEE. V lost 3 bases and J lost 8; bases outside the gene matches: 4. The CDR3 covers 14 residues. CDR3 nucleotide sequence: TGTGCCAGCAGCGAATGGGACAGGGGCGAAAAACTGTTTTTT. It specifies CASSEWDRGEKLFF.

This clone was counted between two and nine times. J is TRBJ1-5 and V is TRBV7-2; perhaps TRBD1 as D (6 bases). Trimming shortened V by 1 base and J by 4 bases, and 8 bases separated the two germline ends. Germline V lookup: CDR1 SGHTA, CDR2 FQGNSA. This CDR3 has 14 residues. The CDR3 protein is CASSLVRGNQPQHF. DNA of the CDR3: TGTGCCAGCAGCTTAGTCAGGGGTAATCAGCCCCAGCATTTT.

The CDR3 protein is CASSQAGTSLYF. The CDR3 DNA follows: TGCGCCAGCAGCCAAGCCGGGACTAGCCTGTACTTC. The rearrangement uses TRBV4-3 and TRBJ2-5, with 9 nucleotides matching TRBD2. CDR3 length: 12 residues. V lost 1 base, J lost 13 bases, and 4 bases stayed unmatched. The germline gives CDR1 LGHNA, CDR2 YSLEER.

The V call is TRBV7-2, the J call TRBJ2-3, with TRBD1 matching 10 bases. CDR1 and CDR2 (germline): SGHTA, FQGNSA. The CDR3 covers 18 residues. V lost 4 bases, J lost 12 bases, and 22 bases stayed unmatched. This CDR3 reads CASSSDPPGQGTRSFQYF. CDR3 sequence (DNA): TGTGCCAGCAGCTCCGACCCTCCGGGACAGGGGACGCGCTCCTTTCAGTATTTT.

V gene TRBV4-1 combines with J gene TRBJ1-2, with TRBD1 identical over 7 bases. Germline loops: CDR1 MGHRA, CDR2 YSYEKL. CDR3 length: 15 residues. V lost 1 base, J lost 10 bases, and 12 bases stayed unmatched. The CDR3 here is CASSQGTLDRPYYTF. DNA of the CDR3: TGCGCCAGCAGCCAAGGAACCCTGGACAGGCCTTACTACACCTTC.

This clone showed up just a few times. This chain links TRBV9 with TRBJ1-2; possible D gene TRBD1, 6 bases. The CDR3 consists of 14 residues. Looked up from germline, CDR1 is SGDLS and CDR2 is YYNGEE. Between the trimmed V and J ends, which lost 0 bases and 8 bases, there was a span of 14 bases. In DNA, the CDR3 is TGTGCCAGCAGCGTAGTTCGGCCCGGACAGGGCTACACCTTC. Translated, it gives CASSVVRPGQGYTF.

The V gene is TRBV29-1, the J gene TRBJ2-2, with no clear D. The CDR3 loop spans 14 amino acids. Trimming cost V 4 bases and J 5 bases, with 14 bases left between them. Germline V CDR1 and CDR2: SQVTM, ANQGSEA. CDR3: CSVGPATVTGELFF. The DNA for the CDR3 is TGCAGCGTTGGTCCGGCGACGGTGACCGGGGAGCTGTTTTTT.

The chain has TRBV6-1 and TRBJ2-7; D is possibly TRBD1 or TRBD2 (5 bases each). Germline V gives CDR1 MNHNS, CDR2 SASEGT. CDR3 size: 12 residues. V was cut by 7 bases and J by 2 bases, with 9 bases left in between. The DNA of the CDR3 is TGTGCCAGCACAGGGACGACCTACGAGCAGTACTTC. Protein product: CASTGTTYEQYF.

The V and J genes are TRBV29-1 and TRBJ2-3; weak D call: TRBD1 (6 bases). Per the germline V gene, CDR1 is SQVTM and CDR2 is ANQGSEA. The CDR3 totals 10 residues. V lost 7 bases to trimming and J lost 8 bases, with 10 bases between them. The CDR3 coding sequence is TGCAGCGGAGGGGGTTCTACGCAGTATTTT. It codes for CSGGGSTQYF.

This chain uses TRBV7-8 with TRBJ1-5; perhaps TRBD1 as D (5 bases). This CDR3 has 15 amino acids. V lost 5 bases, J lost 5 bases, and 16 bases lay in between. CDR1 is SGHVS and CDR2 is FQNEAQ in the germline V gene. CDR3 residues: CASSRSTDQYQPQHF. The CDR3 DNA reads as TGTGCCAGCAGCCGGTCGACAGATCAGTATCAGCCCCAGCATTTT. The full variable domain, with the rest looked up from reference TRBV7-8 and TRBJ1-5, is GAGVSQSPRYKVAKRGQDVALRCDPISGHVSLFWYQQALGQGPEFLTYFQNEAQLDKSGLPSDRFFAERPEGSVSTLKIQRTQQEDSAVYLCASSRSTDQYQPQHFGDGTRLSIL.

The genes are TRBV5-4 and TRBJ1-2; 10 bases align to TRBD1. Germline CDR1 is SGHNT and CDR2 is YYREEE (reference sequence). The CDR3 consists of 14 residues. V was clipped by 4 bases and J by 5 bases; unmatched bases: 5. This CDR3 reads CASSTGQGTYGYTF. In nucleotides, the CDR3 is TGTGCCAGCAGCACGGGACAGGGGACTTATGGCTACACCTTC.

The chain carries TRBV30 and TRBJ2-2; D unresolved. The CDR3 has 12 amino acids. The germline gives CDR1 GTSNPN, CDR2 SVGIG (reference sequence). V was trimmed by 3 bases and J by 6 bases, leaving 8 bases between them. CDR3 amino acids: CAWRRNPGELFF. For the CDR3, the DNA is TGTGCCTGGAGGCGCAATCCCGGGGAGCTGTTTTTT.

A few counts support this clone. CDR3 coding DNA: TGTGCCAGCAGCCAAGGGGTCAACCAGGGCGAGCAGTACTTC. Protein sequence: CASSQGVNQGEQYF. The chain has TRBV14 and TRBJ2-7, with D possibly TRBD1 on 5 matching bases. V lost 1 base and J 6 bases, leaving 13 bases between the germline ends. The CDR3 totals 14 residues. CDR1 and CDR2 from the germline V gene are SGHDN and FVKESK.

CDR3 sequence: CASSITGGSSPLHF. The CDR3 DNA reads TGTGCCAGCAGTATAACAGGGGGCAGTTCACCCCTCCACTTT. The chain recombines TRBV25-1 with TRBJ1-6; 9 bases agree with TRBD1. Per germline, CDR1 MGHDK and CDR2 SYGVNS. This CDR3 comprises 14 residues. J lost 9 bases, V lost 5 bases, and 5 bases had no gene match.

The chain employs TRBV23-1 and TRBJ1-2, with unresolved D. TRBV23-1 is an open reading frame, and its role is uncertain. Trimming took 0 bases from V and 4 from J, leaving 9 bases between them. CDR3 size: 14 residues. CDR3 region: CASSQSIQLYGYTF. The CDR3 nucleotides are TGCGCCAGCAGTCAATCGATACAGCTCTATGGCTACACCTTC.

V usage is TRBV2 and J usage is TRBJ2-7, with D possibly being TRBD2 (7 bases). CDR3 length: 12 amino acids. V shed 5 bases and J shed 5 bases, with 10 bases lying between them. Germline CDR1 is SNHLY and CDR2 is FYNNEI. The CDR3 loop is CASSRGGHEQYF. In nucleotides, the CDR3 is TGTGCCAGCAGTAGGGGGGGGCACGAGCAGTACTTC.

This sequence joins TRBV2 and TRBJ2-7, with 8 nucleotides matching TRBD2. Germline assignment: CDR1 SNHLY and CDR2 FYNNEI. With V trimmed by 6 bases and J by 6 bases, 10 bases remained unmatched. The CDR3 contains 14 residues. This chain's CDR3 is CASSPGLDSLEQYF. The CDR3 DNA is TGTGCCAGCAGCCCGGGACTAGACTCCCTCGAGCAGTACTTC.